Below are 23 T cell receptor beta chains sequenced from a single sample in a study of T-cell reconstitution after alpha-beta-depleted transplantation in children. The library targeted TCRbeta and was prepared with unique molecular identifiers. One entry per CDR3 protein, called by TCRdb with MiXCR from the PCR reads. The sample gives almost 500,000 distinct CDR3 sequences, about 10% of which show up once; around 2% is in the top ten. Source: PBMCs, taken before TCRalphabeta/CD19-depleted stem cell transplant. Receptor source: a child aged 2 to 10 with inherited bone marrow failure, due to receive a stem cell transplant.

This clonotype was counted ten times or more. The gene calls are TRBV4-3 and TRBJ2-2, with D possibly TRBD2 on 5 matching bases. Per the germline V gene, CDR1 is LGHNA and CDR2 is YSLEER. The CDR3 sequence is 16 residues long. V was clipped by 1 base and J by 0 bases, with 9 bases between them. CDR3 sequence reads: CASSQVLGTNTGELFF. The CDR3 DNA sequence: TGCGCCAGCAGCCAAGTACTAGGCACGAACACCGGGGAGCTGTTTTTT.

V and J are TRBV7-6 and TRBJ2-2; D is undetermined. This CDR3 comprises 13 residues. CDR1 SGHVS and CDR2 FNYEAQ come from the germline V gene. V shed 6 bases and J shed 8 bases, with 13 bases lying between them. CDR3 protein: CASSARTAGELFF. CDR3 DNA sequence: TGTGCCAGCAGTGCCCGGACGGCGGGGGAGCTGTTTTTT.

This clonotype was recorded many times. This chain links TRBV4-3 with TRBJ1-6; a weak D match, TRBD1 (6 bases). The CDR3 loop spans 15 amino acids. The V end lost 0 bases, the J end lost 10 bases, and 13 bases lay between the germline ends. The germline V gene encodes CDR1 LGHNA and CDR2 YSLEER. CDR3 amino acids: CASSQDLGGRSPLHF. The CDR3 DNA follows: TGCGCCAGCAGCCAAGATCTGGGGGGCCGGTCACCCCTCCACTTT.

This clonotype was recorded at least ten times. V is TRBV5-1 and J is TRBJ2-7; 11 bases are shared with TRBD2. CDR1 is SGHRS, CDR2 YFSETQ, per germline. V was clipped by 4 bases and J by 0 bases; unmatched bases: 6. CDR3 length: 16 residues. For the CDR3, the DNA is TGCGCCAGCAGCATACATACTAGCGGGAGCTCCTACGAGCAGTACTTC. Its translation: CASSIHTSGSSYEQYF.

In its sample, this clonotype was seen many times. The CDR3 spells CSVVPSIQETQYF. The CDR3 DNA follows: TGCAGCGTTGTTCCCAGCATACAAGAGACCCAGTACTTC. The genes are TRBV29-1 and TRBJ2-5; D remains ambiguous. Looked up from germline, CDR1 is SQVTM and CDR2 is ANQGSEA. The CDR3 covers 13 residues. Between the trimmed V and J ends, which lost 4 bases and 2 bases, there was a span of 11 bases.

This clonotype has a count of ten or more. The chain joins TRBV28 to TRBJ2-1; 8 bases fit TRBD2. V lost 10 bases and J lost 3; bases outside the gene matches: 11. Looked up from germline, CDR1 is MDHEN and CDR2 is SYDVKM. The CDR3 length is 15 residues. In DNA, the CDR3 is TGTGCCACCGGGGGGGCTAGCGGGTTCTACAATGAGCAGTTCTTC. It codes for CATGGASGFYNEQFF.

This clonotype was recorded many times. The chain recombines TRBV7-2 with TRBJ2-3; D unclear. The CDR3 has 16 residues. V shed 0 bases and J shed 0 bases, with 10 bases lying between them. Germline V gene lookup returns CDR1 SGHTA and CDR2 FQGNSA. The chain's CDR3 is CASSLAGYPSTDTQYF. CDR3 nucleotides: TGTGCCAGCAGCTTAGCGGGGTACCCTAGCACAGATACGCAGTATTTT.

This clonotype turned up a few times. The chain joins TRBV2 to TRBJ2-7; possible D gene TRBD1, 6 bases. V dropped 2 bases and J dropped 2 bases, with 10 bases sitting between them. Germline-derived CDR1 and CDR2 are SNHLY and FYNNEI. The CDR3 consists of 14 residues. CDR3 sequence: CASSEYRATYEQYF. The CDR3 nucleotides read TGTGCCAGCAGTGAATACAGGGCTACCTACGAGCAGTACTTC.

This clonotype came up a few times. The chain joins TRBV5-6 to TRBJ2-5; TRBD1 matches at 10 bases. V shed 6 bases, J shed 5 bases, and the junction held 7 bases outside the gene matches. Germline CDR1 reads SGHDT; CDR2 reads YYEEEE. The CDR3 length is 14 residues. CDR3 DNA sequence: TGTGCCAGCAACCCGACAGGGGGCTGGGAGACCCAGTACTTC. Translated: CASNPTGGWETQYF.

This clonotype was detected many times. The genes are TRBV6-2 or TRBV6-3 and TRBJ1-5; TRBD1 is a possible D gene (6 bases). CDR1 MNHEY and CDR2 SVGEGT come from the germline V gene. This CDR3 is 13 amino acids long. V lost 7 bases, J lost 4 bases, and 11 bases lay in between. The CDR3, as DNA: TGTGCCAGCATCGGACAGTTTAATCAGCCCCAGCATTTT. This gives the protein CASIGQFNQPQHF.

This clonotype was counted ten times or more. The V and J genes are TRBV6-2 or TRBV6-3 and TRBJ2-1; 7 nucleotides match TRBD2. V was pared by 5 bases and J by 4 bases, with 8 bases of the junction left unmatched. The CDR3 sequence is 15 residues long. CDR1 MNHEY and CDR2 SVGEGT come from the germline V gene. The CDR3: CASSLLAVPYNEQFF. CDR3 nucleotides: TGTGCCAGCAGTCTCCTAGCGGTCCCTTACAATGAGCAGTTCTTC.

Ten or more counts support this clonotype. The chain links TRBV20-1 to TRBJ2-1; 7 positions match TRBD2. The germline gives CDR1 DFQATT, CDR2 SNEGSKA (reference sequence). V dropped 5 bases and J dropped 6; count of bases not matched to a gene: 10. The CDR3 runs to 14 residues. The CDR3 sequence is CSAGGGSFPNEQFF. CDR3 bases: TGCAGTGCTGGCGGCGGGAGTTTTCCCAATGAGCAGTTCTTC.

V and J are TRBV28 and TRBJ2-7; perhaps TRBD2 as D (5 bases). This CDR3 is built from 15 residues. Trimming stripped 4 bases from V and 3 bases from J, with 16 bases between. Germline CDR1 MDHEN, CDR2 SYDVKM. The DNA for the CDR3 is TGTGCCAGCAGTTCCCTCGCGGGTGCCTACTACGAGCAGTACTTC. It is translated as CASSSLAGAYYEQYF.

This clonotype was found many times. The genes are TRBV20-1 and TRBJ2-5; maybe TRBD2 (5 bases). In germline, CDR1 is DFQATT, CDR2 SNEGSKA (reference sequence). Trimming removed 2 bases from V and 2 bases from J, with 6 bases in between. This CDR3 contains 12 residues. The CDR3 here is CSARPGQETQYF. CDR3 nucleotide sequence: TGCAGTGCTAGACCGGGGCAAGAGACCCAGTACTTC.

The sample holds many counts of this clonotype. This chain links TRBV28 with TRBJ1-2, with 9 bases lining up with TRBD1. Trimming took 4 bases from V and 12 from J; bases not matched to a gene: 18. Germline-derived CDR1 and CDR2 are MDHEN and SYDVKM. The CDR3 covers 16 residues. This chain's CDR3 is CASSSPSPDRGPGHTF. In nucleotides, the CDR3 is TGTGCCAGCAGTTCACCTTCGCCGGACAGGGGACCCGGCCACACCTTC.

V and J are TRBV10-3 and TRBJ2-5; TRBD2 agrees at 13 bases. V was pared by 10 bases and J by 4 bases, with 9 bases of the junction left unmatched. This CDR3 region has 15 residues. CDR1 is ENHRY, CDR2 SYGVKD, per germline. The CDR3 coding sequence is TGTGCCACCAGCAGGACTAGCGGGAGTGGAGAGACCCAGTACTTC. As protein: CATSRTSGSGETQYF.

This clonotype has at least ten counts. V and J are TRBV12-3 or TRBV12-4 and TRBJ2-7; D possibly corresponds to TRBD2 (6 bases). CDR3 size: 16 residues. V lost 7 bases to trimming and J lost 6 bases, with 25 bases between them. CDR3 in amino acids: CASTGPGGSGRLEQYF. The DNA of the CDR3 is TGTGCCAGCACCGGTCCCGGAGGGTCGGGCAGACTCGAGCAGTACTTC.

This clonotype has a count of ten or more. The chain combines TRBV20-1 with TRBJ2-5; TRBD2 agrees at 9 bases. This CDR3 has 15 amino acids. V lost 0 bases, J lost 0 bases, and 2 bases stayed unmatched. CDR1 DFQATT and CDR2 SNEGSKA come from the germline V gene (reference sequence). CDR3 DNA: TGCAGTGCTAGAGATCCTAGCGGGGACCAAGAGACCCAGTACTTC. Protein: CSARDPSGDQETQYF.

This clonotype was detected ten times or more. The genes are TRBV3-1 and TRBJ2-1; TRBD2 matches at 7 bases. CDR1 is LGHDT and CDR2 is YNNKEL in the germline V gene (reference sequence). Unmatched junction bases numbered 8, after V lost 3 bases and J lost 3 bases. The CDR3 is 16 residues long. CDR3 loop: CASSQATSPIYNEQFF. The CDR3 DNA is TGTGCCAGCAGCCAGGCGACTAGCCCTATCTACAATGAGCAGTTCTTC.

At least ten counts were recorded for this clonotype. The chain recombines TRBV24-1 with TRBJ2-5; a weak D match, TRBD1 (5 bases). V lost 1 base and J lost 2, with 7 bases in between. The length of the CDR3 is 14 residues. Germline assignment: CDR1 KGHDR and CDR2 SFDVKD. The CDR3 here is CATSDFRQQETQYF. The CDR3 coding sequence is TGTGCCACCAGTGATTTCCGACAGCAAGAGACCCAGTACTTC.

The rearrangement joins TRBV19 to TRBJ2-1, with TRBD1 as a possible D gene (5 bases). CDR3 size: 14 residues. The V and J ends lost 3 bases and 2 bases respectively, with 8 bases between them. Germline CDR1 is LNHDA and CDR2 is SQIVND (reference sequence). CDR3 coding DNA: TGTGCCAGTAGTATGGGGCTGACCTACAATGAGCAGTTCTTC. It specifies CASSMGLTYNEQFF.

At least ten counts were recorded for this clonotype. V is TRBV30 and J is TRBJ1-1; unclear D gene. The CDR3 runs to 13 residues. Germline V gene lookup returns CDR1 GTSNPN and CDR2 SVGIG (reference sequence). The ends were cut back, 0 bases at V and 4 bases at J, with 9 bases in the middle. The CDR3: CAWSVLGGTEAFF. CDR3 nucleotide sequence: TGTGCCTGGAGTGTACTTGGTGGCACTGAAGCTTTCTTT.

This clonotype was recorded at least ten times. The V and J genes are TRBV28 and TRBJ2-1, with TRBD2 matching over 11 bases. There are 16 residues in the CDR3. The V gene end was trimmed by 4 bases and the J gene end by 7 bases; junction bases not matched to a gene: 9. Germline V lookup: CDR1 MDHEN, CDR2 SYDVKM. Written as DNA, the CDR3 is TGTGCCAGCAGTTCCGGGACTAGCGGCCCGGGGAATGAGCAGTTCTTC. Its translation: CASSSGTSGPGNEQFF.